These 30 T cell receptor beta chains share one sample of origin, sequenced in a study of T cell changes during pregnancy in multiple sclerosis. Clones were read by immunoSEQ multiplex PCR, and TCRdb kept only the in-frame ones, dropping some. The data show tens of thousands of clones, more than 70% seen once. The sample was CD4+ T cells from peripheral blood mononuclear cells, taken in the first trimester of pregnancy. These receptors all stem from a female donor with multiple sclerosis, enrolled in a pregnancy study.

The chain employs TRBV6-5 and TRBJ1-1; D remains unclear. CDR3 size: 13 residues. The V gene lost 2 bases and the J gene lost 5 bases, with 9 bases spanning the gap. The germline V gene has CDR1 MNHEY and CDR2 SVGAGI. CDR3 nucleotides: TGTGCCAGCAGTTACGGGCAGATGACTGAAGCTTTCTTT. This encodes CASSYGQMTEAFF.

This chain uses TRBV5-1 with TRBJ1-1; possibly TRBD1 for D (6 bases). The CDR3 has 13 residues. V lost 0 bases and J lost 5, with 8 bases in between. Germline V gives CDR1 SGHRS, CDR2 YFSETQ. CDR3 sequence reads: CASSLAGETEAFF. For the CDR3, the DNA is TGCGCCAGCAGCTTGGCAGGGGAAACTGAAGCTTTCTTT.

The chain links TRBV29-1 to TRBJ2-7; 10 bases match TRBD2. The CDR3 spans 15 residues. Trimming at V came to 7 bases and at J to 4 bases, leaving 13 bases not matched to a gene. From germline, CDR1 is SQVTM and CDR2 ANQGSEA. CDR3 protein: CSGERLAGVVYEQYF. CDR3 bases: TGCAGCGGTGAGAGGCTAGCGGGAGTGGTTTACGAGCAGTACTTC.

The chain uses TRBV30 and TRBJ2-3; maybe TRBD2 (5 bases). CDR1 and CDR2 (germline): GTSNPN, SVGIG (reference sequence). The length of the CDR3 is 14 residues. V was shortened by 1 base and J by 0 bases, with 8 bases between the two germline ends. The CDR3 DNA follows: TGTGCCTGGAGTGGACTATCCAGCACAGATACGCAGTATTTT. Its translation: CAWSGLSSTDTQYF. The variable domain in full, with the rest retrieved from reference TRBV30 and TRBJ2-3, is SQTIHQWPATLVQPVGSPLSLECTVEGTSNPNLYWYRQAAGRGLQLLFYSVGIGQISSEVPQNLSASRPQDRQFILSSKKLLLSDSGFYLCAWSGLSSTDTQYFGPGTRLTVL.

The V gene is TRBV10-3, the J gene TRBJ2-5; tentatively, D is TRBD2 (5 bases). In germline, CDR1 is ENHRY, CDR2 SYGVKD. V lost 3 bases and J lost 4, with 12 bases in between. This CDR3 is built from 14 residues. The CDR3: CAISDPLEGETQYF. CDR3 coding DNA: TGTGCCATCAGTGATCCCCTAGAGGGAGAGACCCAGTACTTC.

This clone was seen a single time. The CDR3 DNA is TGCAGCGTTAGCTCGATTGTGTCAGAGACTTACGAGCAGTACTTC. Its translation is CSVSSIVSETYEQYF. The V call is TRBV29-1, the J call TRBJ2-7; D remains unclear. This CDR3 has 15 residues. Germline V gene data show CDR1 as SQVTM and CDR2 as ANQGSEA. V was shortened by 5 bases and J by 4 bases, with 21 bases between the two germline ends.

The chain joins TRBV5-4 to TRBJ2-7; 12 nucleotides align to TRBD2. J gave up 2 bases and V 0 bases, and 6 bases lay outside the gene matches. CDR3 length: 17 residues. The germline gives CDR1 SGHNT, CDR2 YYREEE (reference sequence). The CDR3 nucleotides read TGTGCCAGCAGCTTGGGTCCTAGCGGGGGGGTTCCCTACGAGCAGTACTTC. This gives the protein CASSLGPSGGVPYEQYF.

The genes are TRBV5-1 and TRBJ1-4; D is uncertain. Trimming removed 0 bases from V and 3 bases from J, with 9 bases in between. Per germline, CDR1 SGHRS and CDR2 YFSETQ. The CDR3 is made up of 15 amino acids. As DNA, the CDR3 is TGCGCCAGCAGCTTGGTTGGAGCAGCTAATGAAAAACTGTTTTTT. This sequence encodes CASSLVGAANEKLFF.

The chain couples TRBV5-6 to TRBJ2-3; 10 bases agree with TRBD1. The CDR3 contains 14 residues. Germline CDR1 and CDR2: SGHDT and YYEEEE. Trimming cost V 3 bases and J 6 bases; bases outside gene matches: 4. The CDR3 nucleotides are TGTGCCAGCAGCTCGACAGGGGGCGGCGATACGCAGTATTTT. Its protein product is CASSSTGGGDTQYF.

This CDR3 is CASSLGRGGETGEQFF. In DNA, the CDR3 is TGTGCCAGCAGCTTGGGAAGGGGGGGGGAAACGGGTGAGCAGTTCTTC. The genes are TRBV5-4 and TRBJ2-1; D is perhaps TRBD2 (7 bases). V was clipped by 0 bases and J by 9 bases, with 19 bases between them. CDR1 is SGHNT, CDR2 YYREEE, per germline (reference sequence). The CDR3 runs to 16 residues.

This chain connects TRBV5-1 to TRBJ2-2; TRBD1 aligns across 9 bases. Germline V lookup: CDR1 SGHRS, CDR2 YFSETQ. With 3 bases clipped from V and 7 bases from J, the junction kept 10 bases outside the gene matches. This CDR3 is 16 amino acids long. The DNA of the CDR3 is TGCGCCAGCAGCTCCCTACAGGGGGCGCGCGTCGGGGAGCTGTTTTTT. Residues: CASSSLQGARVGELFF.

V usage is TRBV5-8 and J usage is TRBJ2-2; D unclear. Germline V lookup: CDR1 SGHTS, CDR2 YDEGEE. The CDR3 is made up of 14 amino acids. Trimming shortened V by 2 bases and J by 5 bases, and 10 bases separated the two germline ends. DNA for the CDR3: TGTGCCAGCAGCTTTCGCAGAACGACCGGGGAGCTGTTTTTT. Translating it yields CASSFRRTTGELFF.

This clone was picked up one time. The chain links TRBV7-8 to TRBJ1-6; D may be TRBD1 (6 bases). This CDR3 contains 15 residues. The germline V gene encodes CDR1 SGHVS and CDR2 FQNEAQ. Trimming removed 2 bases from V and 7 bases from J, with 12 bases in between. The CDR3 bases are TGTGCCAGCAGCTTAATAGGACAGACCAATTCACCCCTCCACTTT. It translates to CASSLIGQTNSPLHF.

This chain uses TRBV10-3 with TRBJ1-2; the match to TRBD1 covers 11 bases. J was trimmed by 1 base and V by 8 bases; bases with no gene match: 6. The CDR3 has 15 residues. Germline V gene lookup returns CDR1 ENHRY and CDR2 SYGVKD. The CDR3, as DNA: TGTGCCATCGGACAGGGGGCTGGGGGTAACTATGGCTACACCTTC. Encoded protein: CAIGQGAGGNYGYTF.

The chain is built from TRBV7-3 and TRBJ2-1; 12 positions agree with TRBD2. The trim removed 3 bases at V and 5 bases at J, leaving 2 bases unmatched. The CDR3 is made up of 15 amino acids. Per germline, CDR1 SGHTA and CDR2 FQGTGA. CDR3 amino acids: CASSFGLAGNNEQFF. The CDR3 DNA sequence: TGTGCCAGCAGCTTTGGACTAGCGGGGAACAATGAGCAGTTCTTC.

The chain combines TRBV19 with TRBJ2-3, with 12 bases matching TRBD1. Losses at the gene ends were 10 bases for V and 5 bases for J; bases not matched to a gene: 4. The CDR3 covers 13 residues. From germline, CDR1 is LNHDA and CDR2 SQIVND (reference sequence). This CDR3 is CATGTGGRDTQYF. In nucleotides, the CDR3 is TGTGCCACTGGGACAGGGGGCAGAGATACGCAGTATTTT.

In this sample, this clone turned up a few times. V is TRBV7-9 and J is TRBJ1-1; weak D call: TRBD1 (6 bases). Germline CDR1 SEHNR, CDR2 FQNEAQ (reference sequence). Deletions cut 2 bases from V and 6 bases from J, with 19 bases between. This CDR3 spans 16 amino acids. The CDR3 region is CASSLLGQTILPEAFF. CDR3 bases: TGTGCCAGCAGCTTACTAGGACAGACAATTTTGCCTGAAGCTTTCTTT. Based on the CDR3 plus reference TRBV7-9 and TRBJ1-1, the full variable domain is DTGVSQNPRHKITKRGQNVTFRCDPISEHNRLYWYRQTLGQGPEFLTYFQNEAQLEKSRLLSDRFSAERPKGSFSTLEIQRTEQGDSAMYLCASSLLGQTILPEAFFGQGTRLTVV.

This clone was detected only once. This chain joins TRBV18 and TRBJ1-5; D not resolved. CDR3 size: 13 residues. CDR1 is KGHSH, CDR2 LQKENI, per germline. Trimming shortened V by 2 bases and J by 7 bases, and 9 bases separated the two germline ends. The CDR3 protein is CASSPGRRQPQHF. The CDR3 nucleotides read TGTGCCAGCTCACCAGGGAGGCGACAGCCCCAGCATTTT. The full variable domain, completed using reference TRBV18 and TRBJ1-5, is NAGVMQNPRHLVRRRGQEARLRCSPMKGHSHVYWYRQLPEEGLKFMVYLQKENIIDESGMPKERFSAEFPKEGPSILRIQQVVRGDSAAYFCASSPGRRQPQHFGDGTRLSIL.

The chain recombines TRBV2 with TRBJ2-7; TRBD2 aligns across 10 bases. The germline V gene has CDR1 SNHLY and CDR2 FYNNEI. V was clipped by 6 bases and J by 0 bases; unmatched bases: 2. The CDR3 runs to 14 residues. The CDR3 DNA is TGTGCCAGCAGCAGCGGGAGGGGCTCCTACGAGCAGTACTTC. This gives the protein CASSSGRGSYEQYF.

V gene TRBV4-1 combines with J gene TRBJ2-7; TRBD2 matches 10 bases. V shed 3 bases and J 1 base; nucleotides not matched to a gene: 3. The CDR3 totals 15 residues. Germline CDR1 reads MGHRA; CDR2 reads YSYEKL. CDR3 DNA: TGCGCCAGCAGCCAGATAGCGGGAGGTTCCTACGAGCAGTACTTC. Amino acids: CASSQIAGGSYEQYF.

The CDR3 sequence is CASSQGQGGPETQYF. The CDR3 DNA reads as TGTGCCAGTAGCCAGGGACAGGGTGGGCCGGAGACCCAGTACTTC. The rearrangement uses TRBV19 and TRBJ2-5, with 9 bases aligning to TRBD1. There are 15 residues in the CDR3. The germline V gene has CDR1 LNHDA and CDR2 SQIVND (reference sequence). The ends lost 6 bases at V and 5 bases at J; junction bases unmatched: 10.

V and J are TRBV5-6 and TRBJ2-7, with 12 bases identical to TRBD2. V shed 3 bases and J 3 bases; nucleotides not matched to a gene: 4. Germline values: CDR1 SGHDT, CDR2 YYEEEE. There are 15 residues in the CDR3. The CDR3 protein is CASSSTSGGLYEQYF. The CDR3 nucleotides are TGTGCCAGCAGCTCCACTAGCGGGGGGCTCTACGAGCAGTACTTC.

The chain recombines TRBV27 with TRBJ2-7; 8 bases align to TRBD2. The junction had 11 bases not matched to a gene; V was cut back by 3 bases and J by 7 bases. The V gene's germline CDR1 is MNHEY and CDR2 SMNVEV (reference sequence). CDR3 length: 15 residues. The DNA of the CDR3 is TGTGCCAGCAGTTTTAAGGGCGGGAGGATGCGGGAGCAGTACTTC. Translation gives CASSFKGGRMREQYF.

This rearrangement joins TRBV19 to TRBJ1-5; D call uncertain. There are 13 residues in the CDR3. V lost 5 bases to trimming and J lost 7 bases, with 12 bases between them. Germline V gene lookup returns CDR1 LNHDA and CDR2 SQIVND (reference sequence). The CDR3 here is CASSAGFGQPQHF. In DNA, the CDR3 is TGTGCCAGTAGTGCGGGGTTCGGCCAGCCCCAGCATTTT.

This chain joins TRBV27 and TRBJ2-5, with D tentatively TRBD2 (5 bases). CDR1 is MNHEY, CDR2 SMNVEV, per germline (reference sequence). Trimming pared 5 bases from V and 5 bases from J, leaving 12 bases between. This CDR3 contains 13 residues. This chain's CDR3 is CASSPDWEETQYF. Written as DNA, the CDR3 is TGTGCCAGCAGTCCCGACTGGGAGGAGACCCAGTACTTC.

In its sample, this clone was seen once. The chain links TRBV6-6 to TRBJ2-5; the D gene is possibly TRBD1 (6 bases). The CDR3 is 14 residues long. V lost 0 bases, J lost 5 bases, and 10 bases lay in between. Germline loops: CDR1 MNHNY, CDR2 SVGAGI (reference sequence). This CDR3 reads CASSYSGAAETQYF. The CDR3 DNA sequence: TGTGCCAGCAGTTACTCGGGGGCGGCTGAGACCCAGTACTTC.

V and J are TRBV9 and TRBJ1-1, with D unclear. Trimming removed 2 bases at V and 7 bases at J, with 12 bases between. CDR1 and CDR2 from the germline V gene are SGDLS and YYNGEE. The CDR3 spans 13 residues. CDR3 in DNA: TGTGCCAGCAGCGTCGGGGTATCGGTTGAAGCTTTCTTT. This codes for CASSVGVSVEAFF.

The chain joins TRBV5-1 to TRBJ2-7; D might be TRBD1 (5 bases). V was shortened by 0 bases and J by 3 bases, with 16 bases between the two germline ends. This CDR3 comprises 16 residues. Germline V gene lookup returns CDR1 SGHRS and CDR2 YFSETQ. CDR3 nucleotides: TGCGCCAGCAGCTTGGGCCTCAGGGAAGTAAACTACGAGCAGTACTTC. Translating it yields CASSLGLREVNYEQYF.

This chain links TRBV5-1 with TRBJ2-7; perhaps TRBD2 as D (6 bases). Trimming shortened V by 5 bases and J by 5 bases, and 17 bases separated the two germline ends. The CDR3 totals 14 residues. Germline V CDR1 and CDR2: SGHRS, YFSETQ. The DNA for the CDR3 is TGCGCCAGCAGATCCCGGGCGGGATCGGACGAGCAGTACTTC. It is translated as CASRSRAGSDEQYF. The variable domain in full, completed from reference TRBV5-1 and TRBJ2-7, reads KAGVTQTPRYLIKTRGQQVTLSCSPISGHRSVSWYQQTPGQGLQFLFEYFSETQRNKGNFPGRFSGRQFSNSRSEMNVSTLELGDSALYLCASRSRAGSDEQYFGPGTRLTVT.

The V gene is TRBV5-5, the J gene TRBJ1-4; D is undetermined. CDR3 length: 15 amino acids. Germline CDR1 reads SGHKS; CDR2 reads YYEKEE (reference sequence). Deletions cut 1 base from V and 0 bases from J, with 7 bases between. CDR3 residues: CASSLTDPTNEKLFF. The DNA of the CDR3 is TGTGCCAGCAGCTTGACAGACCCAACTAATGAAAAACTGTTTTTT. Filled out from reference TRBV5-5 and TRBJ1-4, the complete variable domain reads DAGVTQSPTHLIKTRGQQVTLRCSPISGHKSVSWYQQVLGQGPQFIFQYYEKEERGRGNFPDRFSARQFPNYSSELNVNALLLGDSALYLCASSLTDPTNEKLFFGSGTQLSVL.